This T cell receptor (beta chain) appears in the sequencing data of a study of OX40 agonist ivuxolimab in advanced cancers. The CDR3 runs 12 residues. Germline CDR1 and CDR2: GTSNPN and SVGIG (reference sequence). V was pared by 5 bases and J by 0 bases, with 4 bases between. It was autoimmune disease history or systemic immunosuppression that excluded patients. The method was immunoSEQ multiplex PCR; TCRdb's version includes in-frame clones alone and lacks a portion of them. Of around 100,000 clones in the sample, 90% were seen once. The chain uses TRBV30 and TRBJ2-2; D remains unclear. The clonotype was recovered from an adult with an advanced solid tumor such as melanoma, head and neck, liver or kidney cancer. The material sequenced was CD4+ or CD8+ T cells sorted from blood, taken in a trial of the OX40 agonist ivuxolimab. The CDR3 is CAWPTNTGELFF. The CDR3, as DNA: TGTGCCTGGCCTACGAACACCGGGGAGCTGTTTTTT. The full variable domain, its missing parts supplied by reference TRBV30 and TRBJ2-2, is SQTIHQWPATLVQPVGSPLSLECTVEGTSNPNLYWYRQAAGRGLQLLFYSVGIGQISSEVPQNLSASRPQDRQFILSSKKLLLSDSGFYLCAWPTNTGELFFGEGSRLTVL.